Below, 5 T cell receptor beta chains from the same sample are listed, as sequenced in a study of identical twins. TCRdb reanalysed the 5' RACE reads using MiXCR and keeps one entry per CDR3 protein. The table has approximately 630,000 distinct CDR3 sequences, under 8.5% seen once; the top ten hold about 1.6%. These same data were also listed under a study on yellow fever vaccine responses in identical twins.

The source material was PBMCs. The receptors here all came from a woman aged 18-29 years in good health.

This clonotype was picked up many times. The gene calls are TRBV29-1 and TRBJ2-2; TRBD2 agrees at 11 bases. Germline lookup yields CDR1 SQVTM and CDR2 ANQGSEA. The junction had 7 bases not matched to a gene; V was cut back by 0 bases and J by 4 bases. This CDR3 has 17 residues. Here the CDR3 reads CSVEDRVAGGTTGELFF. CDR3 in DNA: TGCAGCGTTGAAGACCGAGTAGCGGGAGGGACCACCGGGGAGCTGTTTTTT.

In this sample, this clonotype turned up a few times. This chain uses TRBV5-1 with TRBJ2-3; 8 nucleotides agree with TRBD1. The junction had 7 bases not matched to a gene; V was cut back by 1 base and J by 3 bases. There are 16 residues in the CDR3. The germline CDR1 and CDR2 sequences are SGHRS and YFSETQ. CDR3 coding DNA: TGCGCCAGCAGCTTGCGGACAGGGCTCGGGACAGATACGCAGTATTTT. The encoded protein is CASSLRTGLGTDTQYF.

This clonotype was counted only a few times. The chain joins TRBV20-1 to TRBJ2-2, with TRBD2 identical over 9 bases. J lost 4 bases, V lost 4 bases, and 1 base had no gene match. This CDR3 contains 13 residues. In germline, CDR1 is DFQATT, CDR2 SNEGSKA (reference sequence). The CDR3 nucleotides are TGCAGTGCTACTAGCGGGGCCACCGGGGAGCTGTTTTTT. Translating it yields CSATSGATGELFF.

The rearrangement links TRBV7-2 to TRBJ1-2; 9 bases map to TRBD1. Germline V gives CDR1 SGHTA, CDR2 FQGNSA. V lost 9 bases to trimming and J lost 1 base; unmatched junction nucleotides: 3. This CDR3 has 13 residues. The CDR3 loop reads CARGQGLNYGYTF. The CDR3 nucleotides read TGTGCCAGGGGACAGGGCCTTAACTATGGCTACACCTTC.

The CDR3 DNA reads TGTGCCAGCAGCAACAGGGGCACCAACAATGAGCAGTTCTTC. This translates into CASSNRGTNNEQFF. The gene calls are TRBV3-1 and TRBJ2-1, with 7 bases fitting TRBD1. Germline assignment: CDR1 LGHDT and CDR2 YNNKEL (reference sequence). CDR3 length equals 14 residues. V trimming: 5 bases; J trimming: 5 bases; junction bases outside the gene matches: 6.